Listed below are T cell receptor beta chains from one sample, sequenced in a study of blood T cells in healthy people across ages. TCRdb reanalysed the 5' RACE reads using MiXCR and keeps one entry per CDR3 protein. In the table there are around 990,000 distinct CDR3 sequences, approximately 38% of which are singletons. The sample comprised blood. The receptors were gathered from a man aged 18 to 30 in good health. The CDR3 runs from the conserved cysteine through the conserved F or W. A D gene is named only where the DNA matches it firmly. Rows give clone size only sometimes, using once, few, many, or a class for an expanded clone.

CDR3aa: CASRTSGGFSYNEQFF; CDR3nt: TGTGCCAGCAGAACTAGCGGGGGGTTCTCCTACAATGAGCAGTTCTTC; j_gene: TRBJ2-1; v_gene: TRBV6-5; d_gene: TRBD2; abundance: NA
CDR3aa: CASGEDRDTHSYEQYF; CDR3nt: TGTGCCAGCGGCGAGGACCGGGACACCCATTCCTACGAGCAGTACTTC; j_gene: TRBJ2-7; v_gene: TRBV9; d_gene: NA; abundance: few
CDR3aa: CASSPGATNQPQHF; CDR3nt: TGTGCCAGCAGCCCAGGGGCAACGAATCAGCCCCAGCATTTT; j_gene: TRBJ1-5; v_gene: TRBV7-8; d_gene: NA; abundance: NA
CDR3aa: CASGTSRYEQYF; CDR3nt: TGTGCCAGCGGGACTAGCAGATACGAGCAGTACTTC; j_gene: TRBJ2-7; v_gene: TRBV25-1; d_gene: TRBD2; abundance: NA
CDR3aa: CSAAGVLNQPQHF; CDR3nt: TGCAGTGCTGCGGGGGTTCTCAATCAGCCCCAGCATTTT; j_gene: TRBJ1-5; v_gene: TRBV20-1; d_gene: NA; abundance: NA
CDR3aa: CASSYYKITGELFF; CDR3nt: TGTGCCAGCAGTTACTATAAGATTACCGGGGAGCTGTTTTTT; j_gene: TRBJ2-2; v_gene: TRBV6-2/TRBV6-3; d_gene: NA; abundance: NA
CDR3aa: CSVEDRGTGNAGELFF; CDR3nt: TGCAGCGTTGAAGATAGGGGGACAGGGAACGCCGGGGAGCTGTTTTTT; j_gene: TRBJ2-2; v_gene: TRBV29-1; d_gene: TRBD1; abundance: NA
CDR3aa: CASSLDQGIRYEQYF; CDR3nt: TGTGCCAGCAGCTTAGATCAGGGAATCCGCTACGAGCAGTACTTC; j_gene: TRBJ2-7; v_gene: TRBV7-2; d_gene: NA; abundance: NA
CDR3aa: CASSAGQGALLETQYF; CDR3nt: TGTGCCAGCAGCGCTGGACAGGGGGCTCTATTAGAGACCCAGTACTTC; j_gene: TRBJ2-5; v_gene: TRBV7-9; d_gene: TRBD1; abundance: NA
CDR3aa: CASSSWDSSNQPQHF; CDR3nt: TGTGCCAGCAGCTCTTGGGACAGTAGCAATCAGCCCCAGCATTTT; j_gene: TRBJ1-5; v_gene: TRBV7-2; d_gene: TRBD1; abundance: NA
CDR3aa: CAINMAGEGDTQYF; CDR3nt: TGTGCCATCAATATGGCGGGGGAGGGGGATACGCAGTATTTT; j_gene: TRBJ2-3; v_gene: TRBV10-3; d_gene: TRBD2; abundance: few
CDR3aa: CASSYQLVEAFF; CDR3nt: TGTGCCAGCAGTTACCAGCTTGTGGAAGCTTTCTTT; j_gene: TRBJ1-1; v_gene: TRBV6-2/TRBV6-3; d_gene: NA; abundance: NA
CDR3aa: CASSLAKSGTDTQYF; CDR3nt: TGTGCCAGCAGTTTGGCGAAGAGCGGGACAGATACGCAGTATTTT; j_gene: TRBJ2-3; v_gene: TRBV12-3/TRBV12-4; d_gene: NA; abundance: NA
CDR3aa: CASSQGTGTANTEAFF; CDR3nt: TGCGCCAGCAGCCAAGGAACCGGGACGGCGAACACTGAAGCTTTCTTT; j_gene: TRBJ1-1; v_gene: TRBV4-1; d_gene: NA; abundance: NA
CDR3aa: CASSQGAPGELFF; CDR3nt: TGCGCCAGCAGCCAAGGGGCGCCTGGGGAGCTGTTTTTT; j_gene: TRBJ2-2; v_gene: TRBV4-3; d_gene: NA; abundance: NA